The rows below give T cell receptor beta chains drawn from one sample of a study of shared clonotypes between healthy human individuals. Sequencing was performed with immunoSEQ multiplex PCR; in TCRdb, only in-frame clones are kept and a portion is missing. The repertoire has about 2 million clones, about 94% of them found once; the top ten carry more than 0.95%. Sequenced input: naive CD8+ T cells sorted from blood. The receptor set was obtained from a man in his late teens or twenties in good health. Each CDR3 is given with its conserved first and last residue. Each record gives: V gene, CDR3 length, clone size, D gene, J gene, CDR3 DNA, CDR3 protein. D genes are given only for firm matches. Clone sizes are given selectively: once, few, many, or a class where the clone is expanded.

v_gene: TRBV13
len: 11
abundance: -
d_gene: -
j_gene: TRBJ2-7
CDR3nt: TGTGCCAGCAGCTCCCTGGCCGAGCAGTACTTC
CDR3aa: CASSSLAEQYF

v_gene: TRBV2
len: 11
abundance: -
d_gene: -
j_gene: TRBJ2-1
CDR3nt: TGTGCCAGCAGTGAAGGGACCGAGCAGTTCTTC
CDR3aa: CASSEGTEQFF

v_gene: TRBV5-1
len: 16
abundance: -
d_gene: -
j_gene: TRBJ2-7
CDR3nt: TGCGCCAGCAGCTTTACCCCCCAGGAAAGTTTTAACGAGCAGTACTTC
CDR3aa: CASSFTPQESFNEQYF

v_gene: TRBV9
len: 14
abundance: few
d_gene: -
j_gene: TRBJ1-1
CDR3nt: TGTGCCAGCAGCGTACGCGCAGTGAACACTGAAGCTTTCTTT
CDR3aa: CASSVRAVNTEAFF

v_gene: TRBV4-1
len: 14
abundance: -
d_gene: -
j_gene: TRBJ1-5
CDR3nt: TGCGCCAGCAGCTTCGACAGGAACAATCAGCCCCAGCATTTT
CDR3aa: CASSFDRNNQPQHF

v_gene: TRBV11-2
len: 15
abundance: -
d_gene: -
j_gene: TRBJ2-7
CDR3nt: TGTGCCAGCAGCTTAGATTTTGGGCAGGGCTACGAGCAGTACTTC
CDR3aa: CASSLDFGQGYEQYF

v_gene: TRBV29-1
len: 17
abundance: -
d_gene: -
j_gene: TRBJ1-2
CDR3nt: TGCAGCGTTGAAACTACGTGGGACGCATCTCCTAACTATGGCTACACCTTC
CDR3aa: CSVETTWDASPNYGYTF

v_gene: TRBV5-1
len: 17
abundance: -
d_gene: TRBD1
j_gene: TRBJ2-7
CDR3nt: TGCGCCAGCAGCTTGGTGGCGGACAGGGGGGGTAGCTACGAGCAGTACTTC
CDR3aa: CASSLVADRGGSYEQYF

v_gene: TRBV14
len: 14
abundance: -
d_gene: -
j_gene: TRBJ2-5
CDR3nt: TGTGCCAGCAGCCAGCGGAGCCCTTGGGAGACCCAGTACTTC
CDR3aa: CASSQRSPWETQYF

v_gene: TRBV9
len: 14
abundance: once
d_gene: TRBD1
j_gene: TRBJ1-2
CDR3nt: TGTGCCAGCAGCGTAGGTGGGACAGGGTATGGCTACACCTTC
CDR3aa: CASSVGGTGYGYTF

v_gene: TRBV7-9
len: 15
abundance: -
d_gene: -
j_gene: TRBJ1-2
CDR3nt: TGTGCCAGCAGCCCCCCGACCGGGGACGGCTATGGCTACACCTTC
CDR3aa: CASSPPTGDGYGYTF

v_gene: TRBV5-4
len: 15
abundance: -
d_gene: -
j_gene: TRBJ1-2
CDR3nt: TGTGCCAGCAGCTATCCCCTAGGAATTAACTATGGCTACACCTTC
CDR3aa: CASSYPLGINYGYTF

v_gene: TRBV4-1
len: 17
abundance: -
d_gene: -
j_gene: TRBJ2-5
CDR3nt: TGCGCCAGCAGCCACTCCACCCCTGGACGGCCCCAAGAGACCCAGTACTTC
CDR3aa: CASSHSTPGRPQETQYF

v_gene: TRBV11-2
len: 15
abundance: -
d_gene: -
j_gene: TRBJ1-4
CDR3nt: TGTGCCAGCAGCTTGGGAGGAGGTGTCCTTGAAAAACTGTTTTTT
CDR3aa: CASSLGGGVLEKLFF